One T cell receptor (beta chain) is described in this entry. One junction end does not reproduce the germline sequence, and a read error may be involved. Germline V gene sequence: CDR1 SGHTA, CDR2 FQGTGA. The CDR3 covers 13 residues. This sample was included in a study of cytomegalovirus exposure and HLA in healthy donors. PCR involved 60 Vbeta and 13 Jbeta primers. Sequenced by immunoSEQ multiplex PCR; TCRdb stores in-frame clones only, minus some. The sample lists about 110,000 clones; 75% to 90% were seen once. The source is a man aged 40-49 years in good health and CMV-seronegative. Sequencing input: PBMCs. V and J are TRBV7-3 and TRBJ2-1; D gene unclear. As DNA, the CDR3 is TGTGCCAGCAGCTTAAACTCCAACAATGAGCAGTTCTTC. It translates to CASSLNSNNEQFF. The whole variable domain, filled in from reference TRBV7-3 and TRBJ2-1, reads GAGVSQTPSNKVTEKGKYVELRCDPISGHTALYWYRQSLGQGPEFLIYFQGTGAADDSGLPNDRFFAVRPEGSVSTLKIQRTERGDSAVYLCASSLNSNNEQFFGPGTRLTVL.